Shown below are 15 T cell receptor beta chains from a single sample sequenced in a study of response to subunit inactivated influenza vaccine. Via MiXCR, TCRdb re-called the RT-PCR reads, giving one row per CDR3 protein. The sample yields under 850,000 distinct CDR3 sequences, approximately 18% seen once. The source was PBMCs from blood, collected about 5 days after vaccination. These receptors were obtained from a man aged 50 to 60 who received an inactivated influenza vaccine.

This clonotype was seen only a few times. The rearrangement uses TRBV12-3 or TRBV12-4 and TRBJ2-6, with TRBD1 matching 9 bases. The CDR3 is 18 amino acids. Unmatched junction bases numbered 10, after V lost 3 bases and J lost 4 bases. The CDR3 region is CASSLAPGTGSGANVLTF. For the CDR3, the DNA is TGTGCCAGCAGTTTGGCTCCCGGGACAGGGAGCGGGGCCAACGTCCTGACTTTC.

This clonotype was seen ten or more times. The chain combines TRBV12-3 or TRBV12-4 with TRBJ2-7, with TRBD2 matching over 11 bases. The CDR3 extends over 15 amino acids. The V gene end was trimmed by 2 bases and the J gene end by 3 bases; junction bases not matched to a gene: 3. The CDR3 DNA follows: TGTGCCAGCAGTTTAAAACTAGCGGGGGTCTACGAGCAGTACTTC. Translating gives CASSLKLAGVYEQYF.

This clonotype was counted ten times or more. This chain joins TRBV12-3 or TRBV12-4 and TRBJ1-5; 8 nucleotides match TRBD1. After removal of 3 bases from V and 6 bases from J, the junction contained 10 bases not matched to a gene. The CDR3 extends over 16 amino acids. Here the CDR3 DNA reads TGTGCCAGCAGTTTTTCGCAGGGGGCATTGGGTCAGCCCCAGCATTTT. Translating it yields CASSFSQGALGQPQHF.

This clonotype was seen a handful of times. This chain links TRBV12-3 or TRBV12-4 with TRBJ2-5; 11 bases fit TRBD2. The V and J ends lost 3 bases and 2 bases, in that order; junction bases with no gene match: 2. This CDR3 comprises 15 residues. The chain's CDR3 is CASSFASGGQETQYF. CDR3 in DNA: TGTGCCAGCAGTTTTGCTAGCGGGGGGCAAGAGACCCAGTACTTC.

This clonotype was seen a few times. V usage is TRBV10-3 and J usage is TRBJ2-1, with 7 nucleotides matching TRBD2. Germline-derived CDR1 and CDR2 are ENHRY and SYGVKD. V shed 7 bases, J shed 7 bases, and the junction held 10 bases outside the gene matches. The CDR3 has 14 residues. CDR3 coding DNA: TGTGCCATCAATCCTACAGGCGGGAGAAATGAGCAGTTCTTC. Protein: CAINPTGGRNEQFF.

This clonotype came up many times. This chain links TRBV29-1 with TRBJ2-7, with D possibly being TRBD1 (6 bases). The CDR3 has 11 amino acids. V gave up 5 bases and J gave up 4 bases, with 9 bases separating them. Per the germline V gene, CDR1 is SQVTM and CDR2 is ANQGSEA. CDR3 residues: CSVRTAYEQYF. As DNA, the CDR3 is TGCAGCGTTCGGACAGCTTACGAGCAGTACTTC.

The chain is built from TRBV20-1 and TRBJ2-7; either TRBD1 or TRBD2 may supply D (6 bases each). Deletions cut 3 bases from V and 3 bases from J, with 12 bases between. In germline, CDR1 is DFQATT, CDR2 SNEGSKA (reference sequence). The CDR3 covers 13 residues. CDR3 sequence (DNA): TGCAGTGCTAGGGGAGGACAGTTCTACGAGCAGTACTTC. Residues: CSARGGQFYEQYF.

The chain employs TRBV30 and TRBJ2-3; D might be TRBD1 or TRBD2, each matching 5 bases. Looked up from germline, CDR1 is GTSNPN and CDR2 is SVGIG (reference sequence). This CDR3 spans 13 amino acids. Trimming removed 3 bases at V and 3 bases at J, with 10 bases between. As DNA, the CDR3 is TGTGCCTGGAGCCGGGGCCAGACAGATACGCAGTATTTT. It yields the protein CAWSRGQTDTQYF.

The chain uses TRBV12-3 or TRBV12-4 and TRBJ1-1; D call uncertain. The length of the CDR3 is 14 residues. V dropped 1 base and J dropped 5 bases, with 11 bases sitting between them. CDR3 region: CASSLGIRGTEAFF. CDR3 nucleotides: TGTGCCAGCAGTTTAGGTATCCGGGGAACTGAAGCTTTCTTT.

The V call is TRBV10-3, the J call TRBJ1-2; no reliable D call. This CDR3 is built from 13 residues. The ends were cut back, 0 bases at V and 4 bases at J, with 6 bases in the middle. CDR1 is ENHRY and CDR2 is SYGVKD in the germline V gene. This CDR3 is CAISESNSYGYTF. CDR3 bases: TGTGCCATCAGTGAGTCGAACAGCTATGGCTACACCTTC.

This clonotype has a handful of counts. The V and J genes are TRBV5-4 and TRBJ1-2; weak D call: TRBD1 (6 bases). Trimming removed 1 base at V and 1 base at J, with 14 bases between. Germline V gives CDR1 SGHNT, CDR2 YYREEE (reference sequence). The CDR3 loop spans 16 amino acids. The CDR3 spells CASSLTGAGVNYGYTF. In DNA form, the CDR3 reads TGTGCCAGCAGCTTGACCGGTGCAGGGGTTAACTATGGCTACACCTTC. Using reference TRBV5-4 and TRBJ1-2 for the parts outside the CDR3, the full variable domain is ETGVTQSPTHLIKTRGQQVTLRCSSQSGHNTVSWYQQALGQGPQFIFQYYREEENGRGNFPPRFSGLQFPNYSSELNVNALELDDSALYLCASSLTGAGVNYGYTFGSGTRLTVV.

This clonotype was counted a single time. DNA of the CDR3: TGCAGTGCTAGAGGCCGTCAGGACAGGGGGCGCTTTACTAATGAAAAACTGTTTTTT. Translating it yields CSARGRQDRGRFTNEKLFF. V gene TRBV20-1 combines with J gene TRBJ1-4; 11 nucleotides line up with TRBD1. V lost 1 base, J lost 2 bases, and 12 bases stayed unmatched. Germline-derived CDR1 and CDR2 are DFQATT and SNEGSKA (reference sequence). The length of the CDR3 is 19 residues.

The chain has TRBV6-5 and TRBJ2-3; TRBD2 might be the D (6 bases). This CDR3 contains 15 residues. The ends were cut back, 0 bases at V and 5 bases at J, with 12 bases in the middle. CDR1 and CDR2 (germline): MNHEY, SVGAGI. The CDR3 loop reads CASSYSRDLEDTQYF. CDR3 DNA sequence: TGTGCCAGCAGTTACTCGCGGGATCTTGAAGATACGCAGTATTTT.

V usage is TRBV21-1 and J usage is TRBJ2-2. TRBV21-1 represents a pseudogene. CDR3 length: 13 amino acids. The CDR3 DNA is TGTGCCATCAGCAAAGACACCACCGGGGAGCTGTTTTTT. Its translation is CAISKDTTGELFF.

There are a few counts of this clonotype. V and J are TRBV6-2 or TRBV6-3 and TRBJ1-5, with 8 bases matching TRBD1. With V trimmed by 7 bases and J by 1 base, 6 bases remained unmatched. This CDR3 has 15 amino acids. Germline-derived CDR1 and CDR2 are MNHEY and SVGEGT. CDR3: CASTQGQVSNQPQHF. The CDR3 nucleotides read TGTGCCAGCACCCAGGGACAGGTCAGCAATCAGCCCCAGCATTTT.